These 28 T cell receptor beta chains were all obtained from the same sample, sequenced in a study of Graves' ophthalmopathy and Graves' hyperthyroidism. CDR3 regions of TCR beta were amplified from RNA transcripts. Investigators did first-round RT-PCR with HTBI primers, then second-round multiplex PCR. TCRdb reprocessed the multiplex PCR reads with MiXCR, giving one entry per CDR3 protein. This table holds roughly 220,000 distinct CDR3 sequences, roughly 50% found once. Sequenced input: peripheral blood. All receptors derive from an adult man with Graves' ophthalmopathy.

The chain couples TRBV6-1 to TRBJ2-7; tentatively, D is TRBD2 (6 bases). Trimming removed 7 bases at V and 0 bases at J, with 16 bases between. The CDR3 extends over 15 amino acids. CDR1 MNHNS and CDR2 SASEGT come from the germline V gene. CDR3 protein: CASTQTGLPSYEQYF. The CDR3 DNA follows: TGTGCCAGCACTCAAACGGGACTCCCCTCCTACGAGCAGTACTTC.

This clonotype was seen more than once but under ten times. This rearrangement joins TRBV12-3 or TRBV12-4 to TRBJ2-7; D unclear. CDR3 length: 12 residues. V dropped 2 bases and J dropped 3 bases, with 5 bases sitting between them. The CDR3 nucleotides read TGTGCCAGCAGTTTAAGGGACTACGAGCAGTACTTC. It codes for CASSLRDYEQYF.

CDR3 sequence: CASSLGGGAGKNWQYF. CDR3 nucleotides: TGTGCCAGCAGTTTAGGTGGGGGGGCTGGAAAGAATTGGCAGTACTTC. The rearrangement links TRBV12-3 or TRBV12-4 to TRBJ2-5; a possible D gene is TRBD2 (7 bases). V was trimmed by 1 base and J by 11 bases, leaving 23 bases between them. This CDR3 is 16 amino acids long.

This chain uses TRBV20-1 with TRBJ1-4; 7 bases are shared with TRBD1. This CDR3 has 15 residues. Germline V CDR1 and CDR2: DFQATT, SNEGSKA (reference sequence). The V segment lost 6 bases and the J segment 7 bases; nucleotides outside the gene matches: 14. Here the CDR3 DNA reads TGCAGTGCACTGACAGGGTCGGCAACGAGTGAAAAACTGTTTTTT. It specifies CSALTGSATSEKLFF.

This clonotype was detected only a few times. The CDR3 spells CSARDTFNYGYTF. For the CDR3, the DNA is TGCAGTGCTAGAGACACATTTAACTATGGCTACACCTTC. The chain couples TRBV20-1 to TRBJ1-2; D remains unclear. CDR1 is DFQATT and CDR2 is SNEGSKA in the germline V gene (reference sequence). Trimming took 0 bases from V and 1 from J, leaving 6 bases between them. This CDR3 comprises 13 residues.

This clonotype was seen at least ten times. This sequence joins TRBV25-1 and TRBJ2-2; tentatively, D is TRBD1 or TRBD2 (5 bases each). This CDR3 spans 14 amino acids. Germline V CDR1 and CDR2: MGHDK, SYGVNS. The V gene lost 2 bases and the J gene lost 5 bases, with 9 bases spanning the gap. As DNA, the CDR3 is TGTGCCAGCAGTGAAGGCTGGGGGACCGGGGAGCTGTTTTTT. Translation: CASSEGWGTGELFF.

V is TRBV13 and J is TRBJ1-1; D might be TRBD1 (6 bases). Germline V gives CDR1 PRHDT, CDR2 FYEKMQ (reference sequence). V lost 5 bases and J 1 base, leaving 11 bases between the germline ends. The CDR3 is 14 residues long. The CDR3 loop is CASSRGGGNTEAFF. In DNA, the CDR3 is TGTGCCAGCAGCCGGGGAGGGGGGAACACTGAAGCTTTCTTT.

This clonotype was picked up a small number of times. The chain employs TRBV20-1 and TRBJ2-2; D remains unclear. In germline, CDR1 is DFQATT, CDR2 SNEGSKA (reference sequence). Trimming left V 1 base short and J 0 bases short, with 6 bases between. The CDR3 length is 14 residues. The CDR3 sequence is CSARGQPNTGELFF. The CDR3 DNA follows: TGCAGTGCTAGAGGTCAGCCGAACACCGGGGAGCTGTTTTTT.

This clonotype was counted a few times. V is TRBV5-8 and J is TRBJ1-2; 8 bases match TRBD1. With V trimmed by 4 bases and J by 4 bases, 9 bases remained unmatched. This CDR3 region has 15 residues. Germline V gene data show CDR1 as SGHTS and CDR2 as YDEGEE. The CDR3 sequence: CASSPTVGQGYGYTF. CDR3 in DNA: TGTGCCAGCAGCCCCACAGTTGGACAGGGCTATGGCTACACCTTC.

This chain connects TRBV7-3 to TRBJ2-5, with 11 bases fitting TRBD2. Trimming removed 5 bases from V and 1 base from J; junction bases left unmatched: 9. CDR1 SGHTA and CDR2 FQGTGA come from the germline V gene. The CDR3 consists of 17 residues. CDR3 loop: CASSRSRLAGFQETQYF. CDR3 nucleotide sequence: TGTGCCAGCAGCCGATCGAGACTAGCGGGATTCCAAGAGACCCAGTACTTC.

The chain links TRBV24-1 to TRBJ1-5; D call uncertain. The CDR3 has 13 residues. Germline V CDR1 and CDR2: KGHDR, SFDVKD. V lost 4 bases to trimming and J lost 7 bases, with 10 bases between them. The CDR3 is CATSEKGTQPQHF. The CDR3 coding sequence is TGTGCCACCAGTGAAAAGGGAACGCAGCCCCAGCATTTT.

V usage is TRBV20-1 and J usage is TRBJ1-2; D is uncertain. This CDR3 comprises 12 residues. V lost 5 bases, J lost 2 bases, and 9 bases lay in between. CDR1 is DFQATT and CDR2 is SNEGSKA in the germline V gene (reference sequence). The CDR3 is CSARPGNYGYTF. The CDR3 DNA reads as TGCAGTGCTCGACCGGGGAACTATGGCTACACCTTC.

Regarding this clonotype: A much larger clone lies one base from this, so it may be a read error. The chain is built from TRBV29-1 and TRBJ1-2; D may be TRBD1 (6 bases). The CDR3 contains 12 residues. Germline CDR1 and CDR2: SQVTM and ANQGSEA. CDR3 in DNA: TGCAGCGTGGAAGGGGGGTCTGATGACTACACCTTC. This gives the protein CSVEGGSDDYTF.

About this clonotype itself: A read error may produce the germline difference seen at one junction end. The chain recombines TRBV12-3 or TRBV12-4 with TRBJ1-1, with TRBD1 matching over 7 bases. This CDR3 has 13 residues. In DNA form, the CDR3 reads TGTGCCAGCACTTTAGACAGGGCCACTGAAGCTTTCTTT. Residues: CASTLDRATEAFF.

In this sample, this clonotype turned up a few times. V gene TRBV12-3 or TRBV12-4 combines with J gene TRBJ2-7; possible D gene TRBD2, 5 bases. This CDR3 region has 14 residues. Trimming took off 6 bases at V and 3 bases at J, with 15 bases between the two ends. The CDR3 region is CASSPSGFGYEQYF. The CDR3 region has the DNA TGTGCCAGCAGCCCAAGCGGTTTTGGCTACGAGCAGTACTTC.

On this clonotype: The junction departs from germline at one end; a sequencing error may be responsible. J is TRBJ2-7 and V is TRBV7-2, with 7 nucleotides matching TRBD1. CDR1 and CDR2 (germline): SGHTA, FQGNSA. The CDR3 totals 14 residues. The CDR3 protein is CASSQQDRDYEQYF. The CDR3 DNA reads TGCGCCAGCAGCCAACAAGACAGGGACTACGAGCAGTACTTC.

With regard to this clonotype: One end of the junction fails to match germline, which may point to a read error. The CDR3 bases are TGTGTCAGCAGGTCAGGGATGGAAGCTTTCTTT. It is translated as CVSRSGMEAFF. This chain connects TRBV6-5 to TRBJ1-1; a possible D gene is TRBD1 (5 bases). From germline, CDR1 is MNHEY and CDR2 SVGAGI. The CDR3 runs 11 residues.

This clonotype was detected only a few times. An end of the junction does not agree with germline; a read error may underlie this. The chain recombines TRBV10-2 with TRBJ2-5; D is ambiguous. Germline CDR1 WSHSY, CDR2 SAAADI. This CDR3 region has 16 residues. The CDR3 loop is CASSEEGSGVQETQYF. Written as DNA, the CDR3 is TGTGCCAGCAGTGAAGAAGGTAGTGGGGTGCAAGAGACCCAGTACTTC.

This clonotype has a handful of counts. CDR3 DNA sequence: TGCAGTGCTATTGTGACAGGTCGGCACGAGCAGTACTTC. It translates to CSAIVTGRHEQYF. This chain connects TRBV20-1 to TRBJ2-7; perhaps TRBD1 as D (6 bases). Germline V CDR1 and CDR2: DFQATT, SNEGSKA (reference sequence). V shed 4 bases and J shed 5 bases, with 15 bases lying between them. The CDR3 extends over 13 amino acids.

The chain couples TRBV7-8 to TRBJ2-5; 8 nucleotides line up with TRBD2. The ends lost 3 bases at V and 0 bases at J; junction bases unmatched: 3. Germline-derived CDR1 and CDR2 are SGHVS and FQNEAQ. The CDR3 extends over 15 amino acids. DNA of the CDR3: TGTGCCAGCAGCTTCAGCGGGAGTTACCAAGAGACCCAGTACTTC. Protein: CASSFSGSYQETQYF. The variable domain in full, completed from reference TRBV7-8 and TRBJ2-5, reads GAGVSQSPRYKVAKRGQDVALRCDPISGHVSLFWYQQALGQGPEFLTYFQNEAQLDKSGLPSDRFFAERPEGSVSTLKIQRTQQEDSAVYLCASSFSGSYQETQYFGPGTRLLVL.

The chain has TRBV24-1 and TRBJ2-2; D remains unclear. Trimming shortened V by 0 bases and J by 0 bases, and 4 bases separated the two germline ends. This CDR3 is 15 amino acids long. Germline CDR1 reads KGHDR; CDR2 reads SFDVKD. Here the CDR3 DNA reads TGTGCCACCAGTGATTTGGGCACGAACACCGGGGAGCTGTTTTTT. Translated: CATSDLGTNTGELFF.

The genes are TRBV28 and TRBJ2-7; D remains unclear. Germline CDR1 reads MDHEN; CDR2 reads SYDVKM. The CDR3 totals 14 residues. V dropped 2 bases and J dropped 0 bases, with 8 bases sitting between them. In DNA form, the CDR3 reads TGTGCCAGCAGTTTAAACAGTTTCTCCTACGAGCAGTACTTC. It specifies CASSLNSFSYEQYF.

The rearrangement joins TRBV7-9 to TRBJ2-5; unclear D gene. Germline loops: CDR1 SEHNR, CDR2 FQNEAQ (reference sequence). The V and J ends lost 4 bases and 0 bases respectively, with 6 bases between them. The length of the CDR3 is 13 residues. This CDR3 reads CASSSSDQETQYF. The DNA for the CDR3 is TGTGCCAGCAGCTCGTCGGACCAAGAGACCCAGTACTTC.

The chain carries TRBV9 and TRBJ2-7; TRBD2 agrees at 8 bases. Trimming at V came to 0 bases and at J to 5 bases, leaving 10 bases not matched to a gene. CDR1 and CDR2 from the germline V gene are SGDLS and YYNGEE. The CDR3 is 16 amino acids. CDR3 sequence reads: CASSVGGLEGNNEQYF. In nucleotides, the CDR3 is TGTGCCAGCAGCGTAGGGGGACTAGAGGGCAACAACGAGCAGTACTTC. The full variable domain, its missing parts supplied by reference TRBV9 and TRBJ2-7, is DSGVTQTPKHLITATGQRVTLRCSPRSGDLSVYWYQQSLDQGLQFLIQYYNGEERAKGNILERFSAQQFPDLHSELNLSSLELGDSALYFCASSVGGLEGNNEQYFGPGTRLTVT.

This clonotype was seen a few times. V is TRBV7-9 and J is TRBJ2-7; a weak D match, TRBD1 (5 bases). Germline CDR1 SEHNR, CDR2 FQNEAQ (reference sequence). Trimming took 3 bases from V and 4 from J, leaving 7 bases between them. This CDR3 has 12 residues. This CDR3 reads CASSFQGYEQYF. CDR3 nucleotides: TGTGCCAGCAGCTTCCAGGGTTACGAGCAGTACTTC.

This chain connects TRBV7-2 to TRBJ2-7; D call uncertain. In germline, CDR1 is SGHTA, CDR2 FQGNSA. The length of the CDR3 is 12 residues. V shed 2 bases and J shed 6 bases, with 8 bases lying between them. CDR3 region: CASSLTFSEQYF. DNA for the CDR3: TGTGCCAGCAGCTTAACATTCAGCGAGCAGTACTTC.

This clonotype was seen only a few times. V gene TRBV7-3 combines with J gene TRBJ2-7; the D gene is possibly TRBD2 (6 bases). The germline V gene encodes CDR1 SGHTA and CDR2 FQGTGA. There are 15 residues in the CDR3. V was cut by 4 bases and J by 2 bases, with 15 bases left in between. The CDR3 sequence: CASSSQYGTPYEQYF. The CDR3 DNA reads TGTGCCAGCAGCTCGCAATATGGGACTCCCTACGAGCAGTACTTC. Supplemented by reference TRBV7-3 and TRBJ2-7, the full variable domain reads GAGVSQTPSNKVTEKGKYVELRCDPISGHTALYWYRQSLGQGPEFLIYFQGTGAADDSGLPNDRFFAVRPEGSVSTLKIQRTERGDSAVYLCASSSQYGTPYEQYFGPGTRLTVT.

This chain joins TRBV5-5 and TRBJ2-5, with D tentatively TRBD1 (6 bases). Germline CDR1 SGHKS, CDR2 YYEKEE (reference sequence). Between the trimmed V and J ends, which lost 4 bases and 5 bases, there was a span of 18 bases. This CDR3 comprises 15 residues. CDR3 DNA sequence: TGTGCCAGCAGCCCACCGCCGGGACAAAAGGAGACCCAGTACTTC. Protein sequence: CASSPPPGQKETQYF.